This TCR beta chain emerged from a study of cytotoxic CD8 clonotypes in ibrutinib-treated CLL. Study-wide findings and caveats: Contraction or stability on treatment was seen for public clonotypes, which were uncommon. Sampling times differed between sustained-remission and progressing patients. Clonality rose at ibrutinib response, held steady in sustained remission, and fell toward baseline at progression.

Sequenced by immunoSEQ multiplex PCR; TCRdb stores in-frame clones only, minus some. The sample shows some 120,000 clones, around 84% of them seen only once. The TCR beta libraries used about 2 micrograms of genomic DNA that came from cryopreserved PBMCs. Notes on this clone: Its antigen is currently unknown.

The CDR3 totals 15 residues. With 0 bases removed from V and 8 bases from J, the gap between germline ends came to 16 bases. From germline, CDR1 is KGHSH and CDR2 LQKENI. The rearrangement links TRBV18 to TRBJ1-2; D gene ambiguous. The clonotype originates from a human donor with chronic lymphocytic leukemia. The starting material was PBMCs, obtained after 24 months of ibrutinib treatment. CDR3 in amino acids: CASSPPVGQIRGYTF. The CDR3 region has the DNA TGTGCCAGCTCACCACCGGTGGGTCAAATCCGGGGCTACACCTTC.